The 18 T cell receptor beta chains presented below share a single source sample, sequenced in a study of shared clonotypes between healthy human individuals. TCRdb's copy holds only in-frame clones and misses some; the assay was immunoSEQ multiplex PCR. The sample holds hundreds of thousands of clones, less than 80% seen once. The specimen was memory CD4+ T cells sorted from blood. Specified subset: CD45RA-negative fraction. These receptors came from a woman in her 30s in good health.

J is TRBJ1-2 and V is TRBV6-5; possible D gene TRBD1, 6 bases. CDR1 is MNHEY and CDR2 is SVGAGI in the germline V gene. The CDR3 is 13 amino acids. Deletions cut 5 bases from V and 4 bases from J, with 11 bases between. The CDR3, as DNA: TGTGCCAGCAGTATCAGGGGATCCTATGGCTACACCTTC. This encodes CASSIRGSYGYTF.

The chain uses TRBV7-2 and TRBJ2-1; 10 nucleotides match TRBD2. This CDR3 contains 15 residues. J lost 7 bases, V lost 5 bases, and 8 bases had no gene match. Germline-derived CDR1 and CDR2 are SGHTA and FQGNSA. This CDR3 reads CASSLVGTSVNEQFF. The CDR3 DNA sequence: TGTGCCAGCAGCCTAGTTGGGACTAGCGTAAATGAGCAGTTCTTC.

As to this clone: Different DNA sequences within this sample yield the same CDR3. The CDR3 here is CASSFETGNTGELFF. CDR3 DNA: TGTGCCAGCAGTTTCGAGACAGGGAACACCGGGGAGCTGTTTTTT. The chain recombines TRBV28 with TRBJ2-2; weak D call: TRBD1 (6 bases). Trimming stripped 3 bases from V and 1 base from J, with 9 bases between. Germline CDR1 and CDR2: MDHEN and SYDVKM. The CDR3 extends over 15 amino acids.

This clone appeared a few times. The V call is TRBV7-8, the J call TRBJ2-7; no firm D call. CDR1 and CDR2 from the germline V gene are SGHVS and FQNEAQ. The CDR3 length is 15 residues. V shed 2 bases and J shed 0 bases, with 11 bases lying between them. In DNA form, the CDR3 reads TGTGCCAGCAGCTTATTTCCGGGTAGCTCCTACGAGCAGTACTTC. Translation: CASSLFPGSSYEQYF.

The chain is built from TRBV29-1 and TRBJ2-3, with TRBD1 as a possible D gene (8 bases). Germline loops: CDR1 SQVTM, CDR2 ANQGSEA. The V end lost 4 bases, the J end lost 3 bases, and 17 bases lay between the germline ends. The CDR3 is 15 amino acids. The chain's CDR3 is CSVARNRGGTDTQYF. The CDR3 bases are TGCAGCGTTGCCCGAAACAGGGGGGGGACAGATACGCAGTATTTT.

The gene calls are TRBV29-1 and TRBJ2-1; 14 bases are a match to TRBD2. With 6 bases clipped from V and 1 base from J, the junction kept 5 bases outside the gene matches. The CDR3 extends over 16 amino acids. Germline values: CDR1 SQVTM, CDR2 ANQGSEA. In DNA, the CDR3 is TGCAGCGTAGGGACTAGCGGGAGAACGTCCTACAATGAGCAGTTCTTC. The encoded protein is CSVGTSGRTSYNEQFF.

V and J are TRBV27 and TRBJ2-7, with 7 bases fitting TRBD1. With V trimmed by 0 bases and J by 7 bases, 12 bases remained unmatched. This CDR3 region has 16 residues. The germline gives CDR1 MNHEY, CDR2 SMNVEV (reference sequence). The DNA for the CDR3 is TGTGCCAGCAGTTTATCGGGGTTCACAGGGGTTCGGGAGCAGTACTTC. Its protein is CASSLSGFTGVREQYF.

Turning to this clone: This sample includes further DNA sequences coding for the same CDR3. The gene calls are TRBV5-1 and TRBJ1-1; TRBD1 agrees at 8 bases. V was clipped by 3 bases and J by 5 bases; unmatched bases: 6. In germline, CDR1 is SGHRS, CDR2 YFSETQ. The CDR3 extends over 14 amino acids. In DNA, the CDR3 is TGCGCCAGCAGCTCGCAGGGGGCGCGGACTGAAGCTTTCTTT. Its translation: CASSSQGARTEAFF.

The J gene is TRBJ1-1, the V gene TRBV28; perhaps TRBD1 as D (6 bases). The CDR3 runs 15 residues. Trimming cost V 5 bases and J 2 bases, with 15 bases left between them. From germline, CDR1 is MDHEN and CDR2 SYDVKM. The DNA of the CDR3 is TGTGCCAGCAGTCCTACTGGACAGCTCAACACTGAAGCTTTCTTT. Translation: CASSPTGQLNTEAFF.

The V gene is TRBV4-2, the J gene TRBJ2-4; D may be TRBD2 (5 bases). Germline CDR1 and CDR2: LGHNA and YNFKEQ. The CDR3 is 17 residues long. Trimming removed 0 bases from V and 1 base from J, with 13 bases in between. CDR3 sequence (DNA): TGTGCCAGCAGCCAAGATGAGGGTAGCAGGGCCAAAAACATTCAGTACTTC. This translates into CASSQDEGSRAKNIQYF.

V usage is TRBV7-9 and J usage is TRBJ1-5; D is ambiguous. Trimming took off 5 bases at V and 1 base at J, with 12 bases between the two ends. This CDR3 contains 15 residues. Germline V lookup: CDR1 SEHNR, CDR2 FQNEAQ (reference sequence). The CDR3 here is CASSARGPSNQPQHF. Here the CDR3 DNA reads TGTGCCAGCAGCGCCCGCGGACCAAGCAATCAGCCCCAGCATTTT.

This clone has just a few counts. The V gene is TRBV11-2, the J gene TRBJ2-7, with 10 bases that match TRBD1. Germline-derived CDR1 and CDR2 are SGHAT and FQNNGV. CDR3 length: 14 amino acids. The trim removed 5 bases at V and 3 bases at J, leaving 4 bases unmatched. The CDR3 sequence is CASSQGTGVYEQYF. The DNA for the CDR3 is TGTGCCAGCAGCCAAGGGACAGGGGTCTACGAGCAGTACTTC. The full variable domain, in which reference TRBV11-2 and TRBJ2-7 provide the parts outside the CDR3, is EAGVAQSPRYKIIEKRQSVAFWCNPISGHATLYWYQQILGQGPKLLIQFQNNGVVDDSQLPKDRFSAERLKGVDSTLKIQPAKLEDSAVYLCASSQGTGVYEQYFGPGTRLTVT.

The chain couples TRBV11-2 to TRBJ2-7, with TRBD2 matching over 7 bases. The germline V gene has CDR1 SGHAT and CDR2 FQNNGV. V was pared by 6 bases and J by 2 bases, with 13 bases of the junction left unmatched. The CDR3 length is 16 residues. The DNA for the CDR3 is TGTGCCAGCAGTCCCTGGCTCGCGGGAGCTACCTACGAGCAGTACTTC. Encoded protein: CASSPWLAGATYEQYF. Looking up the rest from reference TRBV11-2 and TRBJ2-7 gives the full variable domain: EAGVAQSPRYKIIEKRQSVAFWCNPISGHATLYWYQQILGQGPKLLIQFQNNGVVDDSQLPKDRFSAERLKGVDSTLKIQPAKLEDSAVYLCASSPWLAGATYEQYFGPGTRLTVT.

This chain joins TRBV6-6 and TRBJ2-3, with a weak D call TRBD2 (6 bases). CDR1 MNHNY and CDR2 SVGAGI come from the germline V gene (reference sequence). V was pared by 8 bases and J by 3 bases, with 21 bases between. The CDR3 extends over 16 amino acids. The CDR3 region is CASSTGRRLETDTQYF. The CDR3 DNA sequence: TGTGCCAGCTCCACCGGGAGACGTCTCGAGACAGATACGCAGTATTTT.

The gene calls are TRBV6-1 and TRBJ2-1; D not resolved. Germline values: CDR1 MNHNS, CDR2 SASEGT. This CDR3 spans 14 amino acids. V lost 3 bases to trimming and J lost 0 bases, with 6 bases between them. The CDR3 loop is CASSDRRSYNEQFF. CDR3 nucleotide sequence: TGTGCCAGCAGTGACCGGCGCTCCTACAATGAGCAGTTCTTC.

The CDR3 spells CASSFRLAGEQFF. Written as DNA, the CDR3 is TGTGCCAGCAGCTTCCGACTAGCGGGGGAGCAGTTCTTC. The rearrangement joins TRBV7-9 to TRBJ2-1, with 11 nucleotides matching TRBD2. Germline-derived CDR1 and CDR2 are SEHNR and FQNEAQ (reference sequence). CDR3 length: 13 residues. The V gene end was trimmed by 3 bases and the J gene end by 10 bases; junction bases not matched to a gene: 2.

J is TRBJ2-5 and V is TRBV25-1; 8 bases match TRBD2. The CDR3 spans 13 residues. Germline V CDR1 and CDR2: MGHDK, SYGVNS. The ends lost 7 bases at V and 4 bases at J; junction bases unmatched: 5. The CDR3 DNA sequence: TGTGCCAGCACTCCCGGGAGGGGAGAGACCCAGTACTTC. It encodes CASTPGRGETQYF.

The chain recombines TRBV6-1 with TRBJ2-3, with D uncertain. Germline CDR1 is MNHNS and CDR2 is SASEGT. Trimming shortened V by 6 bases and J by 4 bases, and 14 bases separated the two germline ends. The length of the CDR3 is 14 residues. DNA of the CDR3: TGTGCCAGCAGCGGCCCTTTGGAAGCAGATACGCAGTATTTT. Its protein product is CASSGPLEADTQYF.